A single sample gave rise to the 29 T cell receptor beta chains below, sequenced in a study of molecular identifiers for immune sequencing clone quantification. TCRdb analysed the PCR reads with MiXCR anew, one entry per CDR3 protein. The table records around 320,000 distinct CDR3 sequences, over 20% of them present only once. Sequencing used naive CD8+ T cells from blood, with Jurkat cell RNA spiked in. As for subset: FACS-sorted CD8+CD4-CCR7+CD45RA+ naive T cells. Receptors originate from a human donor in good health. Some libraries in this study had Jurkat cell RNA spiked in.

In regard to this clonotype: This may be a read error, as it is one base from a much larger clone. The gene calls are TRBV4-3 and TRBJ2-1; no clear D gene. Germline CDR1 LGHNA, CDR2 YSLEER. The CDR3 length is 11 residues. The DNA for the CDR3 is TGCGCCAGCAGCCTCGGCGGTGAGCGGTTCTTC. Amino acids: CASSLGGERFF.

There are many counts of this clonotype. The chain carries TRBV6-6 and TRBJ2-7; D is tentatively TRBD1 or TRBD2 (5 bases each). CDR1 MNHNY and CDR2 SVGAGI come from the germline V gene (reference sequence). This CDR3 comprises 14 residues. Trimming stripped 2 bases from V and 4 bases from J, with 12 bases between. CDR3 region: CASSYLGARYEQYF. The CDR3 bases are TGTGCCAGCAGTTACCTCGGGGCCCGGTACGAGCAGTACTTC.

With respect to this clonotype: A read error is possible here, since a much larger clone lies one base away. This chain links TRBV4-3 with TRBJ2-3, with 7 positions matching TRBD2. Germline V gene data show CDR1 as LGHNA and CDR2 as YSLEER. The CDR3 runs to 15 residues. CDR3 in amino acids: CASSQASRAGDTRYF. CDR3 sequence (DNA): TGCGCCAGCAGCCAAGCTAGCAGGGCGGGGGATACGCGGTATTTT.

On this clonotype: A much larger clone differs from this one at a single base, so this may be a read error. The V and J genes are TRBV6-2 or TRBV6-3 and TRBJ1-1; 7 bases are a match to TRBD1. Germline V lookup: CDR1 MNHEY, CDR2 SVGEGT. The junction had 3 bases not matched to a gene; V was cut back by 8 bases and J by 0 bases. The CDR3 sequence is 13 residues long. The CDR3 loop is CASATGLNTEAFF. CDR3 DNA: TGTGCCAGCGCGACAGGGCTGAACACTGAAGCTTTCTTT.

A few counts support this clonotype. This chain joins TRBV12-3 or TRBV12-4 and TRBJ2-3; a weak D match, TRBD2 (5 bases). The CDR3 runs 13 residues. Trimming cost V 10 bases and J 7 bases, with 18 bases left between them. The CDR3 coding sequence is TGTGCCACGCAACCCGCGGGCTTAAATACGCAGTATTTT. This codes for CATQPAGLNTQYF.

J is TRBJ2-5 and V is TRBV6-6; maybe TRBD2 (7 bases). Germline loops: CDR1 MNHNY, CDR2 SVGAGI (reference sequence). Trimming took off 2 bases at V and 4 bases at J, with 14 bases between the two ends. CDR3 length equals 15 residues. The CDR3 region has the DNA TGTGCCAGCAGTTACGGGGGGGGGGCGGCAGAGACCCAGTACTTC. This codes for CASSYGGGAAETQYF.

This clonotype appeared many times. The chain is built from TRBV2 and TRBJ1-5; 7 positions match TRBD1. The CDR3 is 12 residues long. Germline V gives CDR1 SNHLY, CDR2 FYNNEI. J was trimmed by 4 bases and V by 6 bases; bases with no gene match: 0. The chain's CDR3 is CASRDRNQPQHF. The CDR3 DNA follows: TGTGCCAGCAGGGACAGGAATCAGCCCCAGCATTTT.

There are a few counts of this clonotype. This chain uses TRBV19 with TRBJ2-3, with D perhaps matching TRBD1 or TRBD2 (5 bases each). Trimming left V 6 bases short and J 6 bases short, with 19 bases between. The length of the CDR3 is 15 residues. Per germline, CDR1 LNHDA and CDR2 SQIVND (reference sequence). Here the CDR3 DNA reads TGTGCCAGTAGGATGAATGGGGGAGTGGCGGATACGCAGTATTTT. Protein product: CASRMNGGVADTQYF.

Note on this clonotype: Given a much more abundant clone one base away, this may be a read error. The chain employs TRBV20-1 and TRBJ2-2; 8 nucleotides line up with TRBD1. The V gene end was trimmed by 0 bases and the J gene end by 12 bases; junction bases not matched to a gene: 9. CDR1 DFQATT and CDR2 SNEGSKA come from the germline V gene (reference sequence). The CDR3 contains 14 residues. The DNA of the CDR3 is TGCAGTGCTAGAGATTTCAGGCAGGGGGCAAAGCTGTTTTTT. Translation gives CSARDFRQGAKLFF.

Comment on this clonotype: Given a much more abundant clone one base away, this may be a read error. V is TRBV13 and J is TRBJ2-5; 10 positions match TRBD2. The CDR3 has 14 amino acids. In germline, CDR1 is PRHDT, CDR2 FYEKMQ (reference sequence). Germline trimming cut 6 bases from V and 5 bases from J; bases unmatched to any gene: 6. The CDR3 spells CASRLAGRPETQYF. The DNA of the CDR3 is TGTGCCAGCAGACTAGCGGGGAGGCCCGAGACCCAGTACTTC.

A note on this clonotype: A read error may explain this, as a much larger clone is one base away. This chain joins TRBV28 and TRBJ1-5; TRBD1 agrees at 7 bases. The CDR3 spans 15 residues. The germline V gene encodes CDR1 MDHEN and CDR2 SYDVKM. The CDR3 is CASSSGQNSNLPQHF. CDR3 DNA: TGTGCCAGCAGTTCGGGACAGAATAGCAATCTGCCCCAGCATTTT.

CDR3 sequence reads: CANRGGTYLNTGELFF. CDR3 nucleotide sequence: TGTGCCAACAGGGGCGGGACCTACCTCAACACCGGGGAGCTGTTTTTT. V is TRBV28 and J is TRBJ2-2; D might be TRBD1 (7 bases). The CDR3 is 16 residues long. The ends were cut back, 10 bases at V and 2 bases at J, with 20 bases in the middle. Germline V CDR1 and CDR2: MDHEN, SYDVKM.

As regards this clonotype: A much larger clone lies one base from this, so it may be a read error. The rearrangement joins TRBV5-4 to TRBJ1-5; unclear D gene. CDR3 length: 12 residues. The ends were cut back, 0 bases at V and 10 bases at J, with 8 bases in the middle. Germline-derived CDR1 and CDR2 are SGHNT and YYREEE (reference sequence). The CDR3 sequence: CASSLGAGPQHF. The CDR3 DNA reads TGTGCCAGCAGCTTGGGAGCCGGCCCCCAGCATTTT.

The chain carries TRBV10-3 and TRBJ2-7; D possibly corresponds to TRBD2 (5 bases). V was trimmed by 3 bases and J by 2 bases, leaving 11 bases between them. CDR3 length: 14 amino acids. Germline CDR1 ENHRY, CDR2 SYGVKD. CDR3 sequence: CAISEGGSAYEQYF. The CDR3 coding sequence is TGTGCCATCAGTGAAGGCGGGTCTGCCTACGAGCAGTACTTC.

As concerns this clonotype: A much larger clone sits a single nucleotide away, making a read error possible. J is TRBJ2-3 and V is TRBV7-2, with TRBD2 matching over 13 bases. Germline CDR1 and CDR2: SGHTA and FQGNSA. CDR3 length: 19 residues. V shed 4 bases, J shed 4 bases, and the junction held 14 bases outside the gene matches. CDR3: CASSSAFVGTSGAADTQYF. The CDR3 nucleotides are TGTGCCAGCAGCTCCGCGTTCGTAGGGACTAGCGGGGCCGCAGATACGCAGTATTTT.

At least ten counts were recorded for this clonotype. DNA for the CDR3: TGTGCCATCAGTGAGTCGGGACCCGAGCAGTACTTC. Its protein product is CAISESGPEQYF. The rearrangement uses TRBV10-3 and TRBJ2-7; TRBD1 or TRBD2 may be the D gene (5 bases each). This CDR3 has 12 residues. The V gene lost 0 bases and the J gene lost 6 bases, with 6 bases spanning the gap. Germline values: CDR1 ENHRY, CDR2 SYGVKD.

Points on this clonotype: The junction and the germline gene differ at one end; a read error may be behind it. The chain links TRBV5-1 to TRBJ2-3; D is perhaps TRBD1 or TRBD2 (5 bases each). Germline CDR1 SGHRS, CDR2 YFSETQ. The CDR3 has 13 amino acids. CDR3 in amino acids: CASSFTVGDMQYF. The CDR3 nucleotides are TGCGCCAGCAGCTTTACCGTGGGGGATATGCAGTACTTT. Full variable domain (missing parts from reference TRBV5-1 and TRBJ2-3): KAGVTQTPRYLIKTRGQQVTLSCSPISGHRSVSWYQQTPGQGLQFLFEYFSETQRNKGNFPGRFSGRQFSNSRSEMNVSTLELGDSALYLCASSFTVGDMQYFGPGTRLTVL.

This clonotype was picked up a small number of times. V gene TRBV15 combines with J gene TRBJ1-1; D gene uncertain. This CDR3 has 12 amino acids. Germline V lookup: CDR1 LNHNV, CDR2 YYDKDF (reference sequence). Deletions cut 4 bases from V and 4 bases from J, with 7 bases between. DNA for the CDR3: TGTGCCACCAGCATAGGCGGCACTGAAGCTTTCTTT. It is translated as CATSIGGTEAFF.

This clonotype appeared many times. The rearrangement uses TRBV5-8 and TRBJ2-7; D is unclear. The V gene's germline CDR1 is SGHTS and CDR2 YDEGEE. V was pared by 0 bases and J by 9 bases, with 10 bases between. The CDR3 has 12 residues. CDR3 in DNA: TGTGCCAGCAGCTTGGATGCGGACGCGCAGTACTTC. It translates to CASSLDADAQYF.

The chain couples TRBV4-3 to TRBJ2-3; D possibly corresponds to TRBD2 (7 bases). Germline CDR1 reads LGHNA; CDR2 reads YSLEER. Trimming stripped 0 bases from V and 8 bases from J, with 15 bases between. CDR3 length: 15 amino acids. CDR3: CASSQEGGGAATQYF. Written as DNA, the CDR3 is TGCGCCAGCAGCCAAGAGGGGGGGGGCGCAGCTACGCAGTATTTT.

Concerning this clonotype itself: Since a much larger clone is just one base distant, this may be a read error. No conserved phenylalanine or tryptophan is present at the end of the CDR3, so a read error is the likely explanation. The rearrangement uses TRBV5-4 and TRBJ2-3; TRBD2 matches 13 bases. The V and J ends lost 4 bases and 2 bases, in that order; junction bases with no gene match: 4. Germline CDR1 is SGHNT and CDR2 is YYREEE (reference sequence). This CDR3 has 16 amino acids. This CDR3 reads CASSTGLAGVTDTQYL. The CDR3 DNA reads as TGTGCCAGCAGCACTGGACTAGCGGGAGTCACAGATACGCAGTATCTT.

With respect to this clonotype: Possible read error: a much larger clone is one base away. The V call is TRBV7-2, the J call TRBJ2-2; D tentatively fits TRBD1 or TRBD2 (5 bases each). This CDR3 is 14 amino acids long. Germline V CDR1 and CDR2: SGHTA, FQGNSA. Written as DNA, the CDR3 is TGTGCCAGCAGCCTTCTCACAGACCCCGGGGCGCTGTTTTTT. It encodes CASSLLTDPGALFF.

On this clonotype itself: A much larger clone differs from this one at a single base, so this may be a read error. The chain employs TRBV30 and TRBJ2-7; D remains ambiguous. The CDR3 length is 12 residues. Germline V gene data show CDR1 as GTSNPN and CDR2 as SVGIG (reference sequence). The CDR3 DNA follows: TGTGCCCGGAGTCGCGACTCCTACGAGCAGTACTTC. Translation: CARSRDSYEQYF.

This rearrangement joins TRBV28 to TRBJ2-1, with D perhaps matching TRBD1 (6 bases). Germline CDR1 and CDR2: MDHEN and SYDVKM. The CDR3 covers 16 residues. V gave up 1 base and J gave up 5 bases, with 15 bases separating them. CDR3 loop: CASSLLVGATDNEQFF. The CDR3 DNA reads as TGTGCCAGCAGTTTATTGGTGGGGGCGACGGACAATGAGCAGTTCTTC.

This clonotype was counted many times. The chain joins TRBV5-1 to TRBJ2-5; D unresolved. V lost 4 bases, J lost 0 bases, and 10 bases lay in between. CDR3 length: 14 amino acids. Germline V gene lookup returns CDR1 SGHRS and CDR2 YFSETQ. CDR3 DNA: TGCGCCAGCAGCATGACAAACTACCAAGAGACCCAGTACTTC. It yields the protein CASSMTNYQETQYF.

This chain joins TRBV29-1 and TRBJ2-5; 11 bases match TRBD2. The CDR3 contains 14 residues. Germline V gives CDR1 SQVTM, CDR2 ANQGSEA. Losses at the gene ends were 5 bases for V and 4 bases for J; bases not matched to a gene: 6. The CDR3 DNA follows: TGCAGCGTTAGGGGACTAGCGGTCGGAGAGACCCAGTACTTC. Translating gives CSVRGLAVGETQYF.

This clonotype was seen a handful of times. J is TRBJ2-7 and V is TRBV25-1, with a weak D call TRBD2 (5 bases). The CDR3 covers 16 residues. V was cut by 1 base and J by 3 bases, with 16 bases left in between. Looked up from germline, CDR1 is MGHDK and CDR2 is SYGVNS. Written as DNA, the CDR3 is TGTGCCAGCAGTGAATCCCCGTCGGGAATCCACTACGAGCAGTACTTC. Residues: CASSESPSGIHYEQYF.

The sample holds many counts of this clonotype. The junction does not match germline at one end; this may be a read error. The J gene is TRBJ2-7, the V gene TRBV4-3, with a tentative D call TRBD1 (5 bases). The CDR3 has 13 residues. The germline CDR1 and CDR2 sequences are LGHNA and YSLEER. This CDR3 reads CASSQDQGYEQYF. The DNA of the CDR3 is TGTGCCAGCAGCCAAGATCAGGGCTACGAGCAGTACTTC.

This clonotype was found many times. V usage is TRBV7-6 and J usage is TRBJ2-3, with D possibly being TRBD1 or TRBD2 (6 bases each). V was clipped by 2 bases and J by 4 bases, with 10 bases between them. Germline assignment: CDR1 SGHVS and CDR2 FNYEAQ. The CDR3 runs to 14 residues. The CDR3 coding sequence is TGTGCCAGCAGCTTAAGGAGGGGGGCAGATACGCAGTATTTT. Translation: CASSLRRGADTQYF.